This entry describes one TCR beta chain. Its antigen is undetermined. Time point specified: sample taken at primary tumor resection. Researchers sequenced whole RNA taken from tumor, nontumor lung or frozen PBMC without sorting. Samples were donated by 72 untreated early-stage non-small cell lung cancer patients. TCRdb reprocessed the 5' RACE reads with MiXCR, giving one entry per CDR3 protein. The table includes roughly 82,000 distinct CDR3 sequences, around 12% detected once. The record originates from a study of spatial heterogeneity in lung cancer. Study-level background: Alpha-chain detections were consistently fewer than beta-chain detections among the sequences.

Notes on the study in general: Circulating ubiquitous expanded tumor TCRs were observed more frequently at resection than at follow-up.

Trimming took 3 bases from V and 8 from J; bases not matched to a gene: 3. CDR1 is SGHDN and CDR2 is FVKESK in the germline V gene. The CDR3 spans 15 residues. The rearrangement uses TRBV14 and TRBJ2-1; TRBD2 matches at 14 bases. This specimen was PBMCs, taken at surgery. This clonotype originated in a male donor with early-stage non-small cell lung cancer. The CDR3: CASSQGLAGADEQFF. The CDR3 DNA sequence: TGTGCCAGCAGCCAGGGACTAGCGGGGGCGGATGAGCAGTTCTTC.